This TCR beta chain originates from a study of regulatory T cells in long-lasting Graves disease. HTBI primers from iRepertoire and Arm-PCR of CDR3 regions yielded the TCR beta libraries. Each CDR3 protein is one row after TCRdb ran MiXCR on the multiplex PCR reads. The profile shows approximately 350,000 distinct CDR3 sequences, around 17% of them singletons. CDR1 and CDR2 (germline): SGHRS, YFSETQ. The CDR3 covers 15 residues. V was clipped by 0 bases and J by 3 bases, with 13 bases between them. Many counts were recorded for this clonotype. Time point denoted: newly diagnosed GD, antithyroid drugs for less than 3 months. RNA isolated from PBMCs was used to make the TCR library. The same sample was also used in a study of T cells in Graves' hyperthyroidism and ophthalmopathy.

The TCR comes from a man in his forties with Graves disease. J is TRBJ2-7 and V is TRBV5-1, with D unresolved. The sample here was peripheral blood mononuclear cells (PBMCs), taken at new diagnosis, from a patient treated with antithyroid drugs. This CDR3 is CASSLDPAMGYEQYF. The CDR3 nucleotides read TGCGCCAGCAGCTTGGACCCCGCAATGGGCTACGAGCAGTACTTC. Drawing the rest from reference TRBV5-1 and TRBJ2-7, the complete variable domain is KAGVTQTPRYLIKTRGQQVTLSCSPISGHRSVSWYQQTPGQGLQFLFEYFSETQRNKGNFPGRFSGRQFSNSRSEMNVSTLELGDSALYLCASSLDPAMGYEQYFGPGTRLTVT.